The sequence of this T cell receptor beta chain was determined in a study of breast tumors, draining lymph nodes, adjacent tissues. Study-level results: The data were judged consistent with most tumor T cells coming from lymph node and expanding in tumor. Compared with lymph nodes, tumors were less diverse; compared with nontumor tissue, more.

Germline V gene sequence: CDR1 SQVTM, CDR2 ANQGSEA. Trimming removed 8 bases at V and 12 bases at J, with 25 bases between. The CDR3 has 13 amino acids. Via MiXCR, TCRdb re-called the multiplex PCR reads, giving one row per CDR3 protein. The profile shows 150,000 to 200,000 distinct CDR3 sequences, approximately 33% of them singletons. The lymph nodes were axillary draining lymph nodes from breast cancer patients. This clonotype was recorded at least ten times. What it binds is unknown. This clonotype was obtained from a female donor with breast cancer. Some clones in this sample may be carry-over from other donors' samples. Sequencing input: axillary lymph node tissue. The chain carries TRBV29-1 and TRBJ1-2; tentatively, D is TRBD1 (5 bases). The CDR3 loop reads CSPLGLGPGTDTF. CDR3 DNA: TGCAGCCCCCTGGGGTTGGGACCCGGTACCGACACCTTC.